This record covers a single T cell receptor (beta chain). TCR beta from blood CD8+ and CD4+ T cells was sequenced. The multiple sclerosis control group consisted of treatment-naive patients whose relapsing-remitting disease, which was either stable or active, fulfilled revised McDonald criteria. TEMRA cells were enriched by FACS, while CD8+ and CD4+ T cells were obtained through a negative isolation that was performed magnetically. Germline CDR1 reads LGHDT; CDR2 reads YNNKEL (reference sequence). V gave up 4 bases and J gave up 3 bases, with 18 bases separating them. This CDR3 spans 16 amino acids. With random hexamers, reverse transcription was performed on about 0.45 to 1 ug of RNA. Across 54 Vbeta and 13 Jbeta, TCR beta CDR3 was amplified with immunoSEQ multiplex PCR. TCRdb ran MiXCR on the immunoSEQ multiplex PCR reads and lists one entry per CDR3 protein. Among around 130,000 distinct CDR3 sequences listed, roughly 80% were seen once.

These data are taken from a study of CD8 T cells in Susac syndrome. The clonotype comes from a human donor with multiple sclerosis. The V call is TRBV3-1, the J call TRBJ1-2; D is undetermined. Material: CD8+ T cells from PBMCs. The DNA for the CDR3 is TGTGCCAGCAGCCGGGTTACTTTGGAGGGATACTATGGCTACACCTTC. This codes for CASSRVTLEGYYGYTF. Using reference TRBV3-1 and TRBJ1-2 for the parts outside the CDR3, the full variable domain is DTAVSQTPKYLVTQMGNDKSIKCEQNLGHDTMYWYKQDSKKFLKIMFSYNNKELIINETVPNRFSPKSPDKAHLNLHINSLELGDSAVYFCASSRVTLEGYYGYTFGSGTRLTVV.